The sequence of this TCR beta chain was determined in a study of blood T cell repertoires in COVID-19. Across the whole study: Specimens from acute and convalescent COVID-19 originated in the United States, Italy and Spain. The analysed material was cDNA or gDNA that came from T cells, B-cell-depleted T cells, or PBMCs.

Germline V lookup: CDR1 SEHNR, CDR2 FQNEAQ (reference sequence). This CDR3 spans 15 amino acids. The ends lost 5 bases at V and 4 bases at J; junction bases unmatched: 2. Clones were read by immunoSEQ multiplex PCR, and TCRdb kept only the in-frame ones, dropping some. The sample includes roughly 120,000 clones, approximately 83% of them seen just once. The receptor's source is a man older than 75 with acute or convalescent COVID-19. This chain connects TRBV7-9 to TRBJ2-2; 12 bases map to TRBD2. Input material: peripheral blood. The CDR3 reads CASSLGLAGTGELFF. Written as DNA, the CDR3 is TGTGCCAGCAGCCTGGGACTAGCGGGCACCGGGGAGCTGTTTTTT.